A selection of T cell receptor beta chains follows, all from one sample in a study of T cells after yellow fever vaccination. Each CDR3 protein is one row after TCRdb ran MiXCR on the 5' RACE reads. In the table there are 610,000 or so distinct CDR3 sequences, around 12% of which are singletons. The sample was PBMCs, taken on the day of the yellow fever booster vaccination. These receptor sequences come from a man aged 25-40 years who received the YFV17D yellow fever vaccine. The CDR3 runs from the conserved cysteine through the conserved F or W. D genes are given only for firm matches. Not all rows give a size; the values are once, few, many and, for expanded clones, a class.

-	TRBV6-2/TRBV6-3	-	TRBJ2-2	TGTGCCAGCAGTTACTCCAGTGAAGGGACCGGGGAGCTGTTTTTT	CASSYSSEGTGELFF
TRBD1	TRBV9	many	TRBJ1-1	TGTGCCAGCACCCCAACGACAGGGCTATTGGTGGGGGAAGCTTTCTTT	CASTPTTGLLVGEAFF
TRBD2	TRBV5-1	few	TRBJ2-1	TGCGCCAGCAGCTTTGAGGGGCGCGGGAGGGCCATGTTGAATGAGCAGTTCTTC	CASSFEGRGRAMLNEQFF
-	TRBV18	few	TRBJ1-2	TGTGCCAGCTCACCATCGACAGATGGCTACACCTTC	CASSPSTDGYTF
-	TRBV20-1	many	TRBJ2-5	TGCAGTGCTAGAGCGTCCGGGGTGCCCCAAGAGACCCAGTACTTC	CSARASGVPQETQYF
-	TRBV5-1	few	TRBJ2-1	TGCGCCAGCAGCTTGGCGGGGGGCCTAACCTACAATGAGCAGTTCTTC	CASSLAGGLTYNEQFF
TRBD2	TRBV30	few	TRBJ2-7	TGTGCCTTTACTAGCGGGACCTACGAGCAGTACTTC	CAFTSGTYEQYF
TRBD1	TRBV5-4	once	TRBJ1-1	TGTGCCAGCAGCACGATTCCCGGGACAGCGACTGAAGCTTTCTTT	CASSTIPGTATEAFF
TRBD1	TRBV6-2/TRBV6-3	few	TRBJ1-2	TGTGCCAGCAGAGGGGGCGGTGGACAACTGACCTTC	CASRGGGGQLTF
-	TRBV19	few	TRBJ2-1	TGTGCCTCTTCAGGGGAGAGGGACGCTGAGCAGTTCTTC	CASSGERDAEQFF
-	TRBV7-9	few	TRBJ1-1	TGTGCCAGCGCCGAGGGGAACACTGAAGCTTTCTTT	CASAEGNTEAFF
-	TRBV20-1	many	TRBJ1-6	TGCAGTGCTAGCGGGACCGGTTCACCCCTCCACTTT	CSASGTGSPLHF
TRBD1	TRBV25-1	-	TRBJ2-7	TGTGCCAGCAGTGAATTTCTAGGGGGCGTGAGTGGAGATGAGCAGTACTTC	CASSEFLGGVSGDEQYF
TRBD2	TRBV20-1	-	TRBJ2-1	TGCAGTGCTAGAAGCACTAGCGGGAATTGGGAGCAGTTCTTC	CSARSTSGNWEQFF
-	TRBV6-2/TRBV6-3	-	TRBJ1-1	TGTGCCAGCAGTTACTCTACAGGAATGGAAGCTTTCTTT	CASSYSTGMEAFF
-	TRBV12-5	few	TRBJ1-2	TGTGCTAGTGGTTCTCAGGGATACTATGGCTACACCTTC	CASGSQGYYGYTF
-	TRBV10-3	-	TRBJ1-1	TGTGCCATCAGTGAGTCATGGACAGACACTGAAGCTTTCTTT	CAISESWTDTEAFF
-	TRBV18	few	TRBJ1-1	TGTGCCAGCTCACCTCCTTATGTAGGGGCGAACACTGAAGCTTTCTTT	CASSPPYVGANTEAFF
-	TRBV29-1	many	TRBJ2-1	TGCAGCGTTTTGTCGTGGGCTGAGCAGTTCTTC	CSVLSWAEQFF
-	TRBV2	few	TRBJ1-2	TGTGCCATATCCCGGGGGGAAGGCTACACCTTC	CAISRGEGYTF
-	TRBV10-3	-	TRBJ2-6	TGTGCCACCCAGGGATGGGGGGCTGGCGGGGCCAACGTCCTGACTTTC	CATQGWGAGGANVLTF
-	TRBV9	few	TRBJ2-3	TGTGCCAGCAGCGTTGGAGGGGGTCCCGCAGATACGCAGTATTTT	CASSVGGGPADTQYF
-	TRBV7-8	few	TRBJ2-3	TGTGCCAGCAGCCTGACTAGGGGTGCCGATACGCAGTATTTT	CASSLTRGADTQYF
-	TRBV9	few	TRBJ1-2	TGTGCCAGCAGCGTAGAGGCTGGGGCCTATGGCTACACCTTC	CASSVEAGAYGYTF
-	TRBV20-1	few	TRBJ2-5	TGCAGTGCCATACTAGTTACTTCCCAAGAGACCCAGTACTTC	CSAILVTSQETQYF
-	TRBV19	-	TRBJ1-5	TGTGCCAGTAGTATAGACGGGGGTAATCAGCCCCAGCATTTT	CASSIDGGNQPQHF
TRBD2	TRBV7-2	few	TRBJ2-7	TGTGCCAGCAGCTGGTTGGGGAGCGGGGGACCGAGCGAGCAGTACTTC	CASSWLGSGGPSEQYF
-	TRBV19	-	TRBJ2-2	TGTGCCAGTAGTACCTTAGTGGCCGGGGAGCTGTTTTTT	CASSTLVAGELFF
TRBD2	TRBV10-2	few	TRBJ2-1	TGCGCCAGCAGTGAACGTAGCGGGATATACCATGAGCAGTTCTTC	CASSERSGIYHEQFF
TRBD2	TRBV5-1	many	TRBJ2-5	TGCGCCAGCAGCTCGGGACTAGCGGCAGGCCAAGAGACCCAGTACTTC	CASSSGLAAGQETQYF
-	TRBV25-1	-	TRBJ1-2	TGTGCCAGCAGTGAAGGGTCTCGGCAGGACTATGGCTACACCTTC	CASSEGSRQDYGYTF
-	TRBV20-1	-	TRBJ2-3	TGCAGTGTCCGTGGGGATACGCAGTATTTT	CSVRGDTQYF
TRBD1	TRBV27	-	TRBJ2-7	TGTGCCAGTAACCCTTACAGGGGGCCCACCTACGAGCAGTACTTC	CASNPYRGPTYEQYF
-	TRBV6-1	-	TRBJ1-5	TGTGCCAGCAGACCCTATGGGGGGGGCTCCAATCAGCCCCAGCATTTT	CASRPYGGGSNQPQHF
TRBD2	TRBV7-8	-	TRBJ2-3	TGTGCCAGCAGCTTAGTAGCGGGATCCCCTGTAGCGCAGTATTTT	CASSLVAGSPVAQYF
-	TRBV20-1	few	TRBJ1-1	TGCAGTGTCCTGGACGGTAACACTGAAGCTTTCTTT	CSVLDGNTEAFF
-	TRBV12-3/TRBV12-4	-	TRBJ1-5	TGTGCCAGCAGTTCCACAGACCTTAGCAATCAGCCCCAGCATTTT	CASSSTDLSNQPQHF
TRBD1	TRBV5-1	few	TRBJ2-7	TGCGCCAGCAGCTTGCTGGGACAGGGCACCTACGAGCAGTACTTC	CASSLLGQGTYEQYF
TRBD1	TRBV5-1	few	TRBJ2-7	TGCGCCAGCAGCACGCGCAAACAGGGGACCTACGAGCAGTACTTC	CASSTRKQGTYEQYF
-	TRBV25-1	-	TRBJ2-1	TGTGCCAGCAGTACGACTCCGCCCTACAATGAGCAGTTCTTC	CASSTTPPYNEQFF
TRBD2	TRBV7-2	-	TRBJ2-5	TGTGCCAGCAGCTTAGCGGGAGGAGCTAGCCTAGCGGGAGTACGAGAGACCCAGTACTTC	CASSLAGGASLAGVRETQYF
-	TRBV29-1	-	TRBJ2-5	TGCAGCGTTTTGAGACAGGCAAGGGAGACCCAGTACTTC	CSVLRQARETQYF